The source of this T cell receptor (beta chain) is a study of T cell clones after liver transplantation. Study as a whole: HCV positivity affected three of eight recipients; the rest lacked autoimmune or viral indications.

Germline V gene lookup returns CDR1 LNHDA and CDR2 SQIVND (reference sequence). This CDR3 is built from 15 residues. Unmatched junction bases numbered 4, after V lost 5 bases and J lost 6 bases. Profiling relied on immunoSEQ multiplex PCR, and the TCRdb table lists in-frame clones only, not all of them. The sample lists 65,000 to 85,000 clones; 80% to 85% were seen once. This chain uses TRBV19 with TRBJ2-2; 12 nucleotides align to TRBD1. The TCR sequence derives from a human patient who received a liver transplant. T cells may partly derive from the graft donor. The sequencing used CD4+ T cells from blood, collected around 50 months after liver transplant. The DNA of the CDR3 is TGTGCCAGTAGTCCGGGACAGGGGGCGGCCGGGGAGCTGTTTTTT. This gives the protein CASSPGQGAAGELFF.